This is a list of T cell receptor beta chains from one sample in a study of blood T cell repertoires in COVID-19. Profiling relied on immunoSEQ multiplex PCR, and the TCRdb table lists in-frame clones only, not all of them. The data contain tens of thousands of clones, 90% to 95% of them singletons. The specimen sequenced was peripheral blood. Every receptor here comes from a human donor with active COVID-19. The donor label of this sample is uncertain. The CDR3 runs from the conserved cysteine through the conserved F or W. The D gene is left open where the match is weak. Clone size appears in some rows only: once, few, many, or a class for an expanded clone.

CDR3 length: 14; clone size: few; D gene: TRBD1; J gene: TRBJ1-2; V gene: TRBV25-1; CDR3 DNA: TGTGCCAGCAGTGACTGGGACAGGGACTATGGCTACACCTTC; CDR3 protein: CASSDWDRDYGYTF
CDR3 length: 14; clone size: -; D gene: -; J gene: TRBJ1-2; V gene: TRBV2; CDR3 DNA: TGTGCCAGTACCCAGGGGTTAGCTAACTATGGCTACACCTTC; CDR3 protein: CASTQGLANYGYTF
CDR3 length: 14; clone size: -; D gene: -; J gene: TRBJ2-5; V gene: TRBV7-6; CDR3 DNA: TGTGCCAGCAGCATGACATTCGGTGGGCAGACCCAGTACTTC; CDR3 protein: CASSMTFGGQTQYF
CDR3 length: 13; clone size: -; D gene: TRBD2; J gene: TRBJ2-2; V gene: TRBV6-4; CDR3 DNA: TGTGCCAGCAGTCGGGGGGACACCGGGGAGCTGTTTTTT; CDR3 protein: CASSRGDTGELFF
CDR3 length: 15; clone size: -; D gene: TRBD2; J gene: TRBJ2-1; V gene: TRBV27; CDR3 DNA: TGTGCCAGCAGTTTAGGACTAGCGGGAGACAATGAGCAGTTCTTC; CDR3 protein: CASSLGLAGDNEQFF
CDR3 length: 15; clone size: -; D gene: TRBD1; J gene: TRBJ2-2; V gene: TRBV7-2; CDR3 DNA: TGTGCCAGCAGCTTACCAGGGGGCCGCACCGGGGAGCTGTTTTTT; CDR3 protein: CASSLPGGRTGELFF
CDR3 length: 17; clone size: -; D gene: -; J gene: TRBJ1-2; V gene: TRBV3-1/TRBV3-2; CDR3 DNA: TGTGCCAGCAGCCAGCAAACCGGACTTTCTACTAACTATGGCTACACCTTC; CDR3 protein: CASSQQTGLSTNYGYTF
CDR3 length: 13; clone size: -; D gene: TRBD2; J gene: TRBJ2-7; V gene: TRBV27; CDR3 DNA: TGTGCCAGCAGATTAGCGGGAGCGAGAGAGCAGTACTTC; CDR3 protein: CASRLAGAREQYF
CDR3 length: 15; clone size: -; D gene: TRBD1; J gene: TRBJ1-1; V gene: TRBV5-1; CDR3 DNA: TGCGCCAGCAGAACCCGGACAGGGGCAAACACTGAAGCTTTCTTT; CDR3 protein: CASRTRTGANTEAFF
CDR3 length: 11; clone size: -; D gene: TRBD1; J gene: TRBJ2-7; V gene: TRBV6-5; CDR3 DNA: TGTGCCATCACAGGGGCTTACGAGCAGTACTTC; CDR3 protein: CAITGAYEQYF
CDR3 length: 12; clone size: -; D gene: -; J gene: TRBJ2-1; V gene: TRBV28; CDR3 DNA: TGTGCCAGCAGTTTGAGAGGTTATGAGCAGTTCTTC; CDR3 protein: CASSLRGYEQFF
CDR3 length: 14; clone size: -; D gene: -; J gene: TRBJ2-1; V gene: TRBV29-1; CDR3 DNA: TGCAGCGTTGATATGGGGAGGTCAGGCAATGAGCAGTTCTTC; CDR3 protein: CSVDMGRSGNEQFF
CDR3 length: 13; clone size: -; D gene: TRBD1; J gene: TRBJ2-7; V gene: TRBV3-1/TRBV3-2; CDR3 DNA: TGTGCCAGCAGCCAAGTACAGGGGAACGAGCAGTACTTC; CDR3 protein: CASSQVQGNEQYF
CDR3 length: 15; clone size: once; D gene: TRBD1; J gene: TRBJ2-1; V gene: TRBV7-9; CDR3 DNA: TGTGCCAGCAGCTTCCCGGGACAGAGGGGATATGAGCAGTTCTTC; CDR3 protein: CASSFPGQRGYEQFF
CDR3 length: 15; clone size: -; D gene: TRBD2; J gene: TRBJ2-3; V gene: TRBV7-2; CDR3 DNA: TGTGCCAGCAGCGGTAGCGGGGTTAGCACAGATACGCAGTATTTT; CDR3 protein: CASSGSGVSTDTQYF
CDR3 length: 14; clone size: once; D gene: -; J gene: TRBJ1-5; V gene: TRBV10-3; CDR3 DNA: TGTGCCATCAGTGGCAACAGGGAGGGTGGGCCCCAGCATTTT; CDR3 protein: CAISGNREGGPQHF
CDR3 length: 15; clone size: -; D gene: TRBD2; J gene: TRBJ2-5; V gene: TRBV5-6; CDR3 DNA: TGTGCCAGCAGCGCACGGAGCGGGGCTGAGGAGACCCAGTACTTC; CDR3 protein: CASSARSGAEETQYF
CDR3 length: 13; clone size: -; D gene: TRBD2; J gene: TRBJ2-7; V gene: TRBV19; CDR3 DNA: TGTGCCACCCGGGGACTAGCGGGAGATGAGCAGTACTTC; CDR3 protein: CATRGLAGDEQYF
CDR3 length: 16; clone size: -; D gene: TRBD1; J gene: TRBJ1-5; V gene: TRBV7-8; CDR3 DNA: TGTGCCAGCAGCTCCAGGGGGCGCACGAGCAATCAGCCCCAGCATTTT; CDR3 protein: CASSSRGRTSNQPQHF
CDR3 length: 16; clone size: -; D gene: -; J gene: TRBJ2-5; V gene: TRBV5-1; CDR3 DNA: TGCGCCAGCACCCTGTACCCAGGGGCGATTGTAGAGACCCAGTACTTC; CDR3 protein: CASTLYPGAIVETQYF
CDR3 length: 15; clone size: -; D gene: -; J gene: TRBJ1-4; V gene: TRBV9; CDR3 DNA: TGTGCCAGCAGCGTCGGAACAGTCAGTGGTGAAAAACTGTTTTTT; CDR3 protein: CASSVGTVSGEKLFF
CDR3 length: 14; clone size: -; D gene: -; J gene: TRBJ1-5; V gene: TRBV4-2; CDR3 DNA: TGTGCCAGCAGCCAAGTGGGAGGAGATCAGCCCCAGCATTTT; CDR3 protein: CASSQVGGDQPQHF
CDR3 length: 15; clone size: -; D gene: -; J gene: TRBJ2-1; V gene: TRBV5-1; CDR3 DNA: TGCGCCAGCAGCTTGATGACTAGGGGCCACAATGAGCAGTTCTTC; CDR3 protein: CASSLMTRGHNEQFF
CDR3 length: 15; clone size: once; D gene: -; J gene: TRBJ2-1; V gene: TRBV15; CDR3 DNA: TGTGCCACCAGCAGAGGCGAGCGTACCTACAATGAGCAGTTCTTC; CDR3 protein: CATSRGERTYNEQFF
CDR3 length: 15; clone size: -; D gene: TRBD1; J gene: TRBJ1-1; V gene: TRBV3-1/TRBV3-2; CDR3 DNA: TGTGCCAGCAGCCAAACAGGGGGAGTGAACACTGAAGCTTTCTTT; CDR3 protein: CASSQTGGVNTEAFF
CDR3 length: 14; clone size: -; D gene: -; J gene: TRBJ2-7; V gene: TRBV7-2; CDR3 DNA: TGTGCCAGCAGCTTTGGGGGGAAAACCTACGAGCAGTACTTC; CDR3 protein: CASSFGGKTYEQYF
CDR3 length: 18; clone size: -; D gene: TRBD2; J gene: TRBJ2-1; V gene: TRBV14; CDR3 DNA: TGTGCCAGCAGCGCCGGGACTAGCGGGGGCCTAACCTACAATGAGCAGTTCTTC; CDR3 protein: CASSAGTSGGLTYNEQFF
CDR3 length: 13; clone size: -; D gene: -; J gene: TRBJ2-5; V gene: TRBV5-5; CDR3 DNA: TGTGCCAGCAGCTTGGTAGTTAGTGAGACCCAGTACTTC; CDR3 protein: CASSLVVSETQYF
CDR3 length: 15; clone size: -; D gene: TRBD1; J gene: TRBJ2-7; V gene: TRBV27; CDR3 DNA: TGTGCCAGCAGTTTATCGACAGGGGGGAACTACGAGCAGTACTTC; CDR3 protein: CASSLSTGGNYEQYF
CDR3 length: 12; clone size: -; D gene: -; J gene: TRBJ1-1; V gene: TRBV6-5; CDR3 DNA: TGTGCCAGCAGGTTTGGGGCGGCTGAAGCTTTCTTT; CDR3 protein: CASRFGAAEAFF
CDR3 length: 16; clone size: -; D gene: -; J gene: TRBJ2-1; V gene: TRBV5-4; CDR3 DNA: TGTGCCAGCAGCTTTTCAATAGCTCGGGTGGACAATGAGCAGTTCTTC; CDR3 protein: CASSFSIARVDNEQFF
CDR3 length: 17; clone size: -; D gene: TRBD2; J gene: TRBJ2-3; V gene: TRBV6-2/TRBV6-3; CDR3 DNA: TGTGCCAGCAGTTGGAACCCCCAGCGGGGGGGAACAGATACGCAGTATTTT; CDR3 protein: CASSWNPQRGGTDTQYF
CDR3 length: 14; clone size: -; D gene: TRBD2; J gene: TRBJ2-5; V gene: TRBV20-1; CDR3 DNA: TGCAGTGCTAGTAGGGGAGGGCCAAAAGAGACCCAGTACTTC; CDR3 protein: CSASRGGPKETQYF
CDR3 length: 14; clone size: -; D gene: -; J gene: TRBJ1-4; V gene: TRBV5-1; CDR3 DNA: TGCGCCAGCAGCTTAGGACAGCAGTATGAAAAACTGTTTTTT; CDR3 protein: CASSLGQQYEKLFF
CDR3 length: 14; clone size: -; D gene: TRBD1; J gene: TRBJ2-5; V gene: TRBV5-1; CDR3 DNA: TGCGCCAGCAGCTTGGGACAGGGCGGAGAGACCCAGTACTTC; CDR3 protein: CASSLGQGGETQYF
CDR3 length: 15; clone size: -; D gene: TRBD2; J gene: TRBJ2-7; V gene: TRBV2; CDR3 DNA: TGTGCCAGCACCAGGACTAGCGAAAGCTCCTACGAGCAGTACTTC; CDR3 protein: CASTRTSESSYEQYF
CDR3 length: 18; clone size: -; D gene: TRBD2; J gene: TRBJ2-5; V gene: TRBV11-3; CDR3 DNA: TGTGCCAGCAGCTTAGACGGGGCGGCGGGGGGCCGCCAAGAGACCCAGTACTTC; CDR3 protein: CASSLDGAAGGRQETQYF
CDR3 length: 14; clone size: -; D gene: TRBD2; J gene: TRBJ2-4; V gene: TRBV2; CDR3 DNA: TGTGCCAGCCTCGGGGGGTTAGCCAAAAACATTCAGTACTTC; CDR3 protein: CASLGGLAKNIQYF
CDR3 length: 12; clone size: -; D gene: -; J gene: TRBJ2-3; V gene: TRBV19; CDR3 DNA: TGTGCCAGTATTGGGACTGGGGATACGCAGTATTTT; CDR3 protein: CASIGTGDTQYF
CDR3 length: 15; clone size: -; D gene: -; J gene: TRBJ1-1; V gene: TRBV12-5; CDR3 DNA: TGTGCTAGTGGCACCCCTAGGGGGGGGAACACTGAAGCTTTCTTT; CDR3 protein: CASGTPRGGNTEAFF
CDR3 length: 12; clone size: -; D gene: -; J gene: TRBJ2-3; V gene: TRBV5-1; CDR3 DNA: TGCGCCAGCCGAGCAGGGACTGATACGCAGTATTTT; CDR3 protein: CASRAGTDTQYF
CDR3 length: 15; clone size: -; D gene: TRBD1; J gene: TRBJ2-2; V gene: TRBV11-3; CDR3 DNA: TGTGCCAGCAGCTCGACAGGGGGCAGCACCGGGGAGCTGTTTTTT; CDR3 protein: CASSSTGGSTGELFF